These 25 T cell receptor beta chains came from one sample sequenced in a study of blood T cells in healthy people across ages. The second PCR ran about 6 to 11 cycles with a sample-barcoded 5' primer and J-beta primers. A single record per CDR3 protein comes from TCRdb applying MiXCR to the 5' RACE reads. Of about 1.5 million distinct CDR3 sequences listed, approximately 43% are singletons. Sequencing was done on a sample of blood. These receptors all come from a woman younger than 30 in good health.

Note on this clonotype: An end of the junction does not agree with germline; a read error may underlie this. The chain links TRBV28 to TRBJ2-6, with D possibly being TRBD1 (5 bases). The CDR3 spans 13 residues. Germline V gives CDR1 MDHEN, CDR2 SYDVKM. This CDR3 is CASRPSGADVLTF. CDR3 DNA sequence: TGTGCCAGCCGCCCATCTGGGGCCGACGTCCTGACTTTC.

The V call is TRBV5-1, the J call TRBJ2-3; possible D gene TRBD1, 5 bases. CDR1 SGHRS and CDR2 YFSETQ come from the germline V gene. Trimming shortened V by 0 bases and J by 5 bases, and 16 bases separated the two germline ends. This CDR3 comprises 16 residues. Here the CDR3 reads CASSLGSGSDRDTQYF. The CDR3 bases are TGCGCCAGCAGCTTGGGCTCAGGGTCGGACCGAGATACGCAGTATTTT.

The rearrangement uses TRBV5-5 and TRBJ2-3; possibly TRBD2 for D (5 bases). V was clipped by 1 base and J by 2 bases, with 11 bases between them. There are 15 residues in the CDR3. Germline V lookup: CDR1 SGHKS, CDR2 YYEKEE (reference sequence). The CDR3: CASSLLFGVTDTQYF. CDR3 nucleotides: TGTGCCAGCAGCTTGCTTTTCGGGGTCACAGATACGCAGTATTTT.

The V call is TRBV7-2, the J call TRBJ1-5, with TRBD1 as a possible D gene (6 bases). V dropped 4 bases and J dropped 9 bases, with 16 bases sitting between them. Germline CDR1 SGHTA, CDR2 FQGNSA. The CDR3 loop spans 14 amino acids. CDR3 DNA: TGTGCCAGCAGCTCCAACAGGGTTGGTCGGCCCCAGCATTTT. The encoded protein is CASSSNRVGRPQHF.

This clonotype has a single count. At one end, the junction sequence differs from germline, possibly due to a read error. The CDR3 sequence is CASSTGWGPNTGELFF. CDR3 DNA: TGTGCTAGCAGCACCGGATGGGGACCCAACACCGGGGAGCTGTTTTTT. J is TRBJ2-2 and V is TRBV7-7, with D possibly being TRBD1 or TRBD2 (5 bases each). CDR3 size: 16 residues. From germline, CDR1 is SSHAT and CDR2 FNYEAQ (reference sequence).

This clonotype was observed a handful of times. V gene TRBV4-1 combines with J gene TRBJ1-2; 12 bases fit TRBD1. Germline V gene sequence: CDR1 MGHRA, CDR2 YSYEKL. This CDR3 has 14 amino acids. With V trimmed by 4 bases and J by 7 bases, 4 bases remained unmatched. The CDR3 nucleotides read TGCGCCAGCAGCCCTGGGACAGGGGGCTGTGGCTACACCTTC. Protein: CASSPGTGGCGYTF.

This sequence joins TRBV25-1 and TRBJ2-5; the D gene is possibly TRBD1 (7 bases). The DNA end is a closer match to TRBJ2-7, so the J assignment may be wrong. The CDR3 runs 13 residues. CDR1 MGHDK and CDR2 SYGVNS come from the germline V gene. CDR3 loop: CASSGRQGGEQYF. As DNA, the CDR3 is TGTGCCAGCAGTGGAAGACAGGGAGGCGAGCAGTACTTC.

The V call is TRBV20-1, the J call TRBJ2-3; D is uncertain. Germline lookup yields CDR1 DFQATT and CDR2 SNEGSKA (reference sequence). The CDR3 totals 14 residues. V lost 3 bases to trimming and J lost 4 bases, with 14 bases between them. Written as DNA, the CDR3 is TGCAGTGCTAGGGAAGCTTTACGCGCAGATACGCAGTATTTT. Its translation is CSAREALRADTQYF.

This clonotype was picked up a small number of times. This sequence joins TRBV29-1 and TRBJ2-1; 8 bases agree with TRBD2. V dropped 8 bases and J dropped 4; count of bases not matched to a gene: 13. The CDR3 totals 15 residues. Germline V gene data show CDR1 as SQVTM and CDR2 as ANQGSEA. The chain's CDR3 is CSSSGVAGMYNEQFF. CDR3 bases: TGCAGCTCCTCTGGCGTAGCGGGAATGTACAATGAGCAGTTCTTC.

This clonotype occurred once. The chain has TRBV4-3 and TRBJ2-1; 8 bases line up with TRBD1. The germline V gene has CDR1 LGHNA and CDR2 YSLEER. Losses at the gene ends were 2 bases for V and 7 bases for J; bases not matched to a gene: 7. The CDR3 covers 15 residues. CDR3 residues: CASSQRGDRRNEQFF. CDR3 in DNA: TGCGCCAGCAGCCAAAGGGGGGACAGGAGGAATGAGCAGTTCTTC.

The chain is built from TRBV10-3 and TRBJ2-7; unclear D gene. Trimming stripped 3 bases from V and 1 base from J, with 16 bases between. The CDR3 has 16 residues. CDR1 and CDR2 from the germline V gene are ENHRY and SYGVKD. The CDR3 region has the DNA TGTGCCATCAGTGATCTTACTAACAGCGTTTCCTACGAGCAGTACTTC. This gives the protein CAISDLTNSVSYEQYF.

DNA for the CDR3: TGTGCCAGCAGCTTAGCGTCGCGGACTAGCGGGATCACAGATACGCAGTATTTT. Protein product: CASSLASRTSGITDTQYF. V gene TRBV7-9 combines with J gene TRBJ2-3; TRBD2 matches 12 bases. After removal of 0 bases from V and 2 bases from J, the junction contained 6 bases not matched to a gene. The CDR3 has 18 amino acids. Germline assignment: CDR1 SEHNR and CDR2 FQNEAQ (reference sequence).

The rearrangement uses TRBV7-9 and TRBJ1-6; a weak D match, TRBD1 (5 bases). The CDR3 is 14 amino acids. Germline V gives CDR1 SEHNR, CDR2 FQNEAQ (reference sequence). Trimming removed 7 bases at V and 7 bases at J, with 14 bases between. The CDR3 coding sequence is TGTGCCAGCACAGTTGGGGCCGAAAATTCACCCCTCCACTTT. Protein product: CASTVGAENSPLHF. Complete variable domain (other parts from reference TRBV7-9 and TRBJ1-6): DTGVSQNPRHKITKRGQNVTFRCDPISEHNRLYWYRQTLGQGPEFLTYFQNEAQLEKSRLLSDRFSAERPKGSFSTLEIQRTEQGDSAMYLCASTVGAENSPLHFGNGTRLTVT.

CDR3 sequence: CASSELLAGGLLSYNEQFF. The CDR3 DNA is TGTGCCAGCAGTGAACTCCTAGCGGGGGGCCTACTGTCCTACAATGAGCAGTTCTTC. This chain links TRBV2 with TRBJ2-1; 11 nucleotides line up with TRBD2. Trimming at V came to 2 bases and at J to 1 base, leaving 10 bases not matched to a gene. Germline V CDR1 and CDR2: SNHLY, FYNNEI. The CDR3 consists of 19 residues.

The V and J genes are TRBV6-2 or TRBV6-3 and TRBJ2-2; D gene uncertain. Trimming removed 8 bases at V and 0 bases at J, with 13 bases between. Germline CDR1 reads MNHEY; CDR2 reads SVGEGT. CDR3 length equals 15 residues. The CDR3 loop reads CASAYEPSNTGELFF. The CDR3 DNA is TGTGCCAGCGCGTACGAGCCCTCGAACACCGGGGAGCTGTTTTTT.

The genes are TRBV4-2 and TRBJ2-4, with D tentatively TRBD1 (6 bases). The J call could be wrong; TRBJ2-7 is a better fit for the DNA end. Germline V gives CDR1 LGHNA, CDR2 YNFKEQ. The CDR3 spans 15 residues. CDR3 in amino acids: CASSQEGGSKGEQYF. The CDR3 DNA is TGTGCCAGCAGCCAAGAAGGGGGTAGCAAGGGCGAGCAGTACTTC.

This clonotype was observed a handful of times. This chain joins TRBV6-6 and TRBJ1-1; D call uncertain. The CDR3 spans 14 residues. Deletions cut 2 bases from V and 0 bases from J, with 7 bases between. Germline V gene lookup returns CDR1 MNHNY and CDR2 SVGAGI (reference sequence). The CDR3 sequence: CASSYELMNTEAFF. The CDR3 nucleotides read TGTGCCAGCAGTTACGAGTTGATGAACACTGAAGCTTTCTTT.

This chain links TRBV7-6 with TRBJ2-7; 7 bases match TRBD2. CDR1 is SGHVS, CDR2 FNYEAQ, per germline. The V segment lost 11 bases and the J segment 6 bases; nucleotides outside the gene matches: 13. The CDR3 has 13 amino acids. The DNA for the CDR3 is TGTGCCTGCTCCGGGGGGTTAGGGTGCGAGCAGTACTTC. This encodes CACSGGLGCEQYF.

This clonotype was seen more than once but under ten times. The chain uses TRBV29-1 and TRBJ1-2; D remains ambiguous. V lost 1 base to trimming and J lost 2 bases, with 8 bases between them. CDR3 length: 13 amino acids. CDR1 SQVTM and CDR2 ANQGSEA come from the germline V gene. CDR3 DNA sequence: TGCAGCGTTGAAGTAAGCGAAAACTATGGCTACACCTTC. Amino acid sequence: CSVEVSENYGYTF.

The table lists this clonotype with a few counts. This chain links TRBV20-1 with TRBJ2-2; D not resolved. The V end lost 0 bases, the J end lost 6 bases, and 11 bases lay between the germline ends. CDR3 length: 14 amino acids. Germline V gives CDR1 DFQATT, CDR2 SNEGSKA (reference sequence). The CDR3 sequence is CSARDPIAPGELFF. The CDR3 nucleotides are TGCAGTGCTAGAGACCCTATAGCTCCCGGGGAGCTGTTTTTT.

This clonotype was picked up a small number of times. The chain is built from TRBV12-3 or TRBV12-4 and TRBJ1-5; D is ambiguous. V was pared by 6 bases and J by 6 bases, with 9 bases between. The CDR3 is made up of 12 amino acids. The CDR3 DNA is TGTGCCAGCAGGCAGATGGGTCAGCCCCAGCATTTT. Translating gives CASRQMGQPQHF.

This rearrangement joins TRBV6-1 to TRBJ2-3; 9 bases map to TRBD1. CDR1 is MNHNS and CDR2 is SASEGT in the germline V gene. There are 19 residues in the CDR3. The V and J ends lost 6 bases and 0 bases, in that order; junction bases with no gene match: 16. The chain's CDR3 is CASRPPGQGGSDSTDTQYF. As DNA, the CDR3 is TGTGCCAGCAGACCTCCGGGACAGGGAGGATCAGATAGCACAGATACGCAGTATTTT.

This chain links TRBV4-1 with TRBJ2-1; 7 bases align to TRBD2. The J segment lost 6 bases and the V segment lost 1 base, leaving 6 bases of the junction unmatched. The CDR3 contains 15 residues. Germline V CDR1 and CDR2: MGHRA, YSYEKL. CDR3 residues: CASSQGIAGRNEQFF. DNA of the CDR3: TGCGCCAGCAGCCAAGGAATAGCGGGCCGCAATGAGCAGTTCTTC.

This clonotype has more than one count but fewer than ten. The V gene is TRBV4-3, the J gene TRBJ2-1; D is unresolved. The CDR3 has 15 residues. Per the germline V gene, CDR1 is LGHNA and CDR2 is YSLEER. With 0 bases removed from V and 4 bases from J, the gap between germline ends came to 10 bases. The CDR3 here is CASSQDARLYNEQFF. CDR3 DNA sequence: TGCGCCAGCAGCCAAGATGCGCGACTGTACAATGAGCAGTTCTTC.

Comment on this clonotype: A much bigger clone sits one base away, suggesting this may be a read error. The V and J genes are TRBV29-1 and TRBJ2-7; D unresolved. Between the trimmed V and J ends, which lost 4 bases and 3 bases, there was a span of 10 bases. The CDR3 sequence is 12 residues long. Germline V CDR1 and CDR2: SQVTM, ANQGSEA. The CDR3 DNA reads as TGCAGCGTTGCCGTTGCCAACTACGAGCAGTACTTC. It specifies CSVAVANYEQYF.